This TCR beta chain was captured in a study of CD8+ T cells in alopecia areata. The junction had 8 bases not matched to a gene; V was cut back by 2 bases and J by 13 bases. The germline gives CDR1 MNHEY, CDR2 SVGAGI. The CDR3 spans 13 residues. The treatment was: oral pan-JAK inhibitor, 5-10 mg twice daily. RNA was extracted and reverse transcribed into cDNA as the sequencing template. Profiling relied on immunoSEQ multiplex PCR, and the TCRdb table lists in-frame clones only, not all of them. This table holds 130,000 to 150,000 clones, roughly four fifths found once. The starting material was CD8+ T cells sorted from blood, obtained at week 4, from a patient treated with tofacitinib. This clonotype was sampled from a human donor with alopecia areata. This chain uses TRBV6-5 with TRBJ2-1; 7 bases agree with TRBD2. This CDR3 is CASSYGGGNGQFF. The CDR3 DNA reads TGTGCCAGCAGTTACGGCGGGGGTAATGGTCAGTTCTTC.